This T cell receptor (beta chain) derives from a study of identical twins. V lost 3 bases, J lost 4 bases, and 2 bases stayed unmatched. Germline V gene data show CDR1 as SQVTM and CDR2 as ANQGSEA. This CDR3 is built from 13 residues. One entry per CDR3 protein, called by TCRdb with MiXCR from the 5' RACE reads. Of fewer than 900,000 distinct CDR3 sequences in the sample, around 20% were seen once. These data were likewise used in another study, on T cells expressing NK-cell markers.

Material for sequencing was PBMCs. This clonotype was obtained from a woman aged 18-35 years in good health. The V call is TRBV29-1, the J call TRBJ1-5; TRBD1 agrees at 8 bases. The CDR3 DNA is TGCAGCGTTGACAGGGGGCCTAATCAGCCCCAGCATTTT. The encoded protein is CSVDRGPNQPQHF.